This T cell receptor (beta chain) was captured by sequencing in a study of blood T cell repertoires in COVID-19. Across the study: Sites across the United States, Italy and Spain contributed samples from acute and convalescent COVID-19.

As handled by the study authors: Counts of nucleated cells, estimated from reference gene primer amplification, were obtained. Clones were read by immunoSEQ multiplex PCR, and TCRdb kept only the in-frame ones, dropping some. The V and J calls and clone size are taken from that table; D and trimming were inferred from the DNA. The sample includes around 110,000 clones, 90% seen only once; the top ten take less than 2%. Germline CDR1 is MNHEY and CDR2 is SVGAGI. After removal of 5 bases from V and 2 bases from J, the junction contained 6 bases not matched to a gene. CDR3 length: 14 residues. Sequences were obtained from peripheral blood. This sequence joins TRBV6-5 and TRBJ2-7; 7 bases agree with TRBD2. This sequence originates from a human donor with active COVID-19. The donor label of this sample is uncertain. The CDR3 sequence is CASSLSGVAYEQYF. Written as DNA, the CDR3 is TGTGCCAGCAGTCTCAGCGGGGTGGCCTACGAGCAGTACTTC.